Included here is one T cell receptor beta chain sequence, with context. Its antigen is unknown. This specimen comes from a study of T cell responses to AZD1222 COVID-19 vaccine. Study outcomes and limitations: In all cases, repertoires were sampled only after the peak T cell response. At study baseline, merely roughly 6 AZD1222 recipients were seropositive.

Profiled with immunoSEQ multiplex PCR; TCRdb holds only in-frame clones, not every one. This table has more than 100,000 clones, 91% appearing once. CDR3 length equals 15 residues. Germline CDR1 MNHNY, CDR2 SVGAGI (reference sequence). Trimming took off 0 bases at V and 1 base at J, with 10 bases between the two ends. The chain has TRBV6-6 and TRBJ2-7; D remains ambiguous. This TCR came from an adult in good health. The sequencing here drew on peripheral blood, taken on day 0 of AZD1222 vaccination. The CDR3 sequence: CASSYSMAVSYEQYF. CDR3 nucleotides: TGTGCCAGCAGTTACTCGATGGCCGTTTCCTACGAGCAGTACTTC.